This T cell receptor beta chain was sequenced for a study of cytomegalovirus exposure and HLA in healthy donors. Vbeta (60) and Jbeta (13) primers were used in the PCR. Methods used by the authors: The count from a later analysis was about 80 million unique TCR beta chains, about 9.9 million of them shared. TCRdb's copy holds only in-frame clones and misses some; the assay was immunoSEQ multiplex PCR. V and J calls and clone size follow that table, whereas D and trimming were derived from the DNA. Of approximately 44,000 clones in the sample, around 90% were seen once. General study results and limits: Altogether, some 170 TCR beta chains were recorded as cytomegalovirus-associated.

Turning to this clone: As yet, its antigen is unknown.

Germline V gene lookup returns CDR1 MNHEY and CDR2 SVGAGI. After removal of 0 bases from V and 14 bases from J, the junction contained 14 bases not matched to a gene. The CDR3 totals 16 residues. This receptor was identified in a woman in her 40s in good health and CMV-seropositive. The specimen was PBMCs. The gene calls are TRBV6-5 and TRBJ2-1; 9 nucleotides line up with TRBD1. In DNA form, the CDR3 reads TGTGCCAGCAGTTACTCCCGGGACAGGGTTCCCAGAGTTGAGTTCTTC. The encoded protein is CASSYSRDRVPRVEFF.